The clone carrying this T cell receptor beta chain was counted a few times. This sample was taken from a study of tumor-infiltrating lymphocytes in primary liver carcinoma. Out of unsorted whole blood came the blood RNA, and germline DNA was extracted as well. From roughly 500 ng total RNA, TCR beta cDNA was generated with a primer in the constant region. ARM-PCR, slightly modified, supplied the TCR beta libraries through three nested multiplex PCR rounds. Use of TRBV1-TRBV30 forward primers with a C-beta reverse primer characterized the first two PCR rounds, which lasted roughly 11 cycles each. MiXCR, run by TCRdb on the multiplex PCR reads, gives a single entry per CDR3 protein. The repertoire includes approximately 320,000 distinct CDR3 sequences, roughly three fifths of them detected once, and about 17% sits in the top ten. The V gene's germline CDR1 is ENHRY and CDR2 SYGVKD. This CDR3 has 15 residues. J lost 6 bases, V lost 6 bases, and 6 bases had no gene match.

The TCR was taken from a woman aged 30 to 39 with primary liver carcinoma and hepatitis B virus infection. Sequencing input: peripheral blood. This rearrangement joins TRBV10-3 to TRBJ2-1; TRBD2 agrees at 12 bases. The CDR3, as DNA: TGTGCCATCAGGGACCTAGCGGGAGGGCCCAATGAGCAGTTCTTC. This sequence encodes CAIRDLAGGPNEQFF.